This T cell receptor beta chain was identified in a study of T cells after posttransplantation cyclophosphamide. Produced via immunoSEQ multiplex PCR; TCRdb's table is partial and in-frame only. The sample presents 35,000 to 40,000 clones, none singletons. Sequencing was carried out using PBMCs. This TCR came from a man aged 30-40 years in good health and a related stem cell transplant donor.

The CDR3 sequence: CASSIQRGNQPQHF. In nucleotides, the CDR3 is TGCGCCAGCAGCATACAGCGGGGCAATCAGCCCCAGCATTTT. This chain connects TRBV4-3 to TRBJ1-5; D gene uncertain. The CDR3 sequence is 14 residues long. Germline CDR1 LGHNA, CDR2 YSLEER. Deletions cut 5 bases from V and 2 bases from J, with 10 bases between.